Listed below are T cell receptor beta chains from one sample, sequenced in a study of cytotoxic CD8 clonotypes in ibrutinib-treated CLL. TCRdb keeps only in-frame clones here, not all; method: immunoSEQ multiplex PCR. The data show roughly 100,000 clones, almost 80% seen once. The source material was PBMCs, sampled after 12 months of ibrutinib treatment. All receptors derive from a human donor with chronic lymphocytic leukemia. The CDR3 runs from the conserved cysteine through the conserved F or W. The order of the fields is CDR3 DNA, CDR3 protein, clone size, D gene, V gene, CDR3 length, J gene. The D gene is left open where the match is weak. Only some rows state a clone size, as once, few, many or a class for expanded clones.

cdr3_nt: TGCGCCAGCAGCCAACTACGAGGGCTCGGGGAGCTGTTTTTT; cdr3_aa: CASSQLRGLGELFF; clone_size: .; d_call: .; v_call: TRBV4-1; cdr3_length: 14; j_call: TRBJ2-2
cdr3_nt: TGTGCCAGCAGCTTAGCTTTAATGTCGGGGGTGACAGATACGCAGTATTTT; cdr3_aa: CASSLALMSGVTDTQYF; clone_size: .; d_call: .; v_call: TRBV7-2; cdr3_length: 17; j_call: TRBJ2-3
cdr3_nt: TGTGCCAGAAGCTACCCCCAGGGGTGCATGAACACTGAAGCTTTCTTT; cdr3_aa: CARSYPQGCMNTEAFF; clone_size: .; d_call: .; v_call: TRBV7-5; cdr3_length: 16; j_call: TRBJ1-1
cdr3_nt: TGTGCCAGCAGTCCCCGACAGAATTACAATGAGCAGTTCTTC; cdr3_aa: CASSPRQNYNEQFF; clone_size: .; d_call: .; v_call: TRBV6-6; cdr3_length: 14; j_call: TRBJ2-1
cdr3_nt: TGTGCCAGCTCACCAGGATATCAGGGAGTAGCCTATGGCTACACCTTC; cdr3_aa: CASSPGYQGVAYGYTF; clone_size: .; d_call: .; v_call: TRBV18; cdr3_length: 16; j_call: TRBJ1-2
cdr3_nt: TGCGCCAGCAGCCCTCGAGCGGGGACAGATACGCAGTATTTT; cdr3_aa: CASSPRAGTDTQYF; clone_size: few; d_call: TRBD2; v_call: TRBV5-1; cdr3_length: 14; j_call: TRBJ2-3
cdr3_nt: TGTGCCAGCAGTGATCTTCGCGGATCAAAGGAAGCTTTCTTT; cdr3_aa: CASSDLRGSKEAFF; clone_size: .; d_call: .; v_call: TRBV2; cdr3_length: 14; j_call: TRBJ1-1
cdr3_nt: TGTGCCAGCAGTGTGGACACCCCAGAGACCCAGTACTTC; cdr3_aa: CASSVDTPETQYF; clone_size: .; d_call: .; v_call: TRBV2; cdr3_length: 13; j_call: TRBJ2-5
cdr3_nt: TGTGCCATCAGTGAGTCACAGGGGGGGAGGAACGAGCAGTACTTC; cdr3_aa: CAISESQGGRNEQYF; clone_size: .; d_call: .; v_call: TRBV10-3; cdr3_length: 15; j_call: TRBJ2-7
cdr3_nt: TGTGCCAGCAGGACCGGAGACTCCCTCACAGATACGCAGTATTTT; cdr3_aa: CASRTGDSLTDTQYF; clone_size: .; d_call: .; v_call: TRBV4-2; cdr3_length: 15; j_call: TRBJ2-3